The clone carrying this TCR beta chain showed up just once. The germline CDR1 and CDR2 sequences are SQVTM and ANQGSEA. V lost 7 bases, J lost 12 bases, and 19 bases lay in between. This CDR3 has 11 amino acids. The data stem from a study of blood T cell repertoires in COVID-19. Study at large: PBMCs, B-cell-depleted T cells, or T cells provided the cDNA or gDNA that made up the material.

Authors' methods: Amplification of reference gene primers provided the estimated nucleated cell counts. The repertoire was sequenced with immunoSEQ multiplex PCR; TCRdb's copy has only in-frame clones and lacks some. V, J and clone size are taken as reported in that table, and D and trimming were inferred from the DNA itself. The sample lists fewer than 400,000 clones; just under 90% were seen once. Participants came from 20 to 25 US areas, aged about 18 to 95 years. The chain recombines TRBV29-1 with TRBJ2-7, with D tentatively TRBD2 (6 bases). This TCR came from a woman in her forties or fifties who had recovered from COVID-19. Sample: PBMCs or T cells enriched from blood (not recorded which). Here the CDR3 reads CSAVKGGDLYF. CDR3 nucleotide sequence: TGCAGCGCTGTGAAGGGAGGCGATCTGTACTTC.